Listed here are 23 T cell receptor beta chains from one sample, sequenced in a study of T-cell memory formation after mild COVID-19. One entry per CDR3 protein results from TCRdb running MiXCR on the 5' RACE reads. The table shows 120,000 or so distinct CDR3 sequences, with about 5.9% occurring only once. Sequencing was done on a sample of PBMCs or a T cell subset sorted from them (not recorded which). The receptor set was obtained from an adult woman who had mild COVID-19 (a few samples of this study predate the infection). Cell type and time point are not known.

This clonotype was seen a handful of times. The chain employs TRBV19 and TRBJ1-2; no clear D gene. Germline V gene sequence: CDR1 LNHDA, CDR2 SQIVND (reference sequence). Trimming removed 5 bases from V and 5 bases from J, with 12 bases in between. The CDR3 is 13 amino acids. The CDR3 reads CASSRTGLYGYTF. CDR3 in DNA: TGTGCCAGTAGTCGGACTGGATTGTATGGCTACACCTTC.

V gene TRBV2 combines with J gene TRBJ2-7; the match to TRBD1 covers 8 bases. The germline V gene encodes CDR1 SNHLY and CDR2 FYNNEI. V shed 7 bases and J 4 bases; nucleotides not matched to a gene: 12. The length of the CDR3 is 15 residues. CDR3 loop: CASTEQNRQGYEQYF. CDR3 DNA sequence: TGTGCCAGCACCGAACAAAACAGACAGGGGTACGAGCAGTACTTC.

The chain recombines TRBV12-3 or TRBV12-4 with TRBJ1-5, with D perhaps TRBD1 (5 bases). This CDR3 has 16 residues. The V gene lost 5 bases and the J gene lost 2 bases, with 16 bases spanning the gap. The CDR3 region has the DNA TGTGCCAGCAGTCCCGGGGTCGACAGCGGCAATCAGCCCCAGCATTTT. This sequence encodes CASSPGVDSGNQPQHF.

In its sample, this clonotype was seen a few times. Written as DNA, the CDR3 is TGTGCCACCAGCAGAGGGGACAGCCAAGAGACCCAGTACTTC. As protein: CATSRGDSQETQYF. The chain is built from TRBV15 and TRBJ2-5, with 7 positions matching TRBD1. Germline V CDR1 and CDR2: LNHNV, YYDKDF (reference sequence). This CDR3 has 14 residues. Trimming took 1 base from V and 1 from J; bases not matched to a gene: 0.

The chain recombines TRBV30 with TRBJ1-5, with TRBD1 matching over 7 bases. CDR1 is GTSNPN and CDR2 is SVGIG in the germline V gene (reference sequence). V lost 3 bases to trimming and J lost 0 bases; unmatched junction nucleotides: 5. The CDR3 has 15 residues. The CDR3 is CAWSPDRASNQPQHF. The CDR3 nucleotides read TGTGCCTGGAGCCCCGACAGGGCTAGCAATCAGCCCCAGCATTTT.

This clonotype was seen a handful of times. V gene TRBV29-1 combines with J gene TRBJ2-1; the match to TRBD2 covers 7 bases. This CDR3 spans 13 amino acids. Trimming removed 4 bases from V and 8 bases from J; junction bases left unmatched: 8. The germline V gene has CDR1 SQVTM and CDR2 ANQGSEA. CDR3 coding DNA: TGCAGCGTTGTGTGGACTAGGTCGTATGAGCAGTTCTTC. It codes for CSVVWTRSYEQFF.

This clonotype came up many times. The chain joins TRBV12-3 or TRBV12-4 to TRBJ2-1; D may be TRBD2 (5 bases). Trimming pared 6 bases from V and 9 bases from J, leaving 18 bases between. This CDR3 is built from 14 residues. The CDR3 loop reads CASSPDLDSGEQFF. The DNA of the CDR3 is TGTGCCAGCAGCCCTGATCTGGACTCCGGTGAGCAGTTCTTC.

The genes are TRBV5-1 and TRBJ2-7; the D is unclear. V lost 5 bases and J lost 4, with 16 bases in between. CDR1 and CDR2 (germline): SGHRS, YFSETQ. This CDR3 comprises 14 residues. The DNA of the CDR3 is TGCGCCAGCAGGATCCAACATTGGGATTACGAGCAGTACTTC. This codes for CASRIQHWDYEQYF.

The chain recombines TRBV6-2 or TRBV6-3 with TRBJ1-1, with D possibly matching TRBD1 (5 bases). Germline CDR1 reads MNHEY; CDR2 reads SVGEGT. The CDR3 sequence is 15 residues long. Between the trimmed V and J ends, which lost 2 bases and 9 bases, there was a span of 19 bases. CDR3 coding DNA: TGTGCCAGCAGTTACCACGGGCAGGGTATCTCTAAAGCTTTCTTT. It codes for CASSYHGQGISKAFF.

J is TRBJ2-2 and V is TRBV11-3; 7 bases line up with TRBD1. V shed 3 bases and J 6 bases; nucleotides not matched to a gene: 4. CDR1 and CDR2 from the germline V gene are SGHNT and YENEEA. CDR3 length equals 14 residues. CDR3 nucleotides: TGTGCCAGCAGCTTCGACAGGGAGTCCGGGGAGCTGTTTTTT. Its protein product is CASSFDRESGELFF.

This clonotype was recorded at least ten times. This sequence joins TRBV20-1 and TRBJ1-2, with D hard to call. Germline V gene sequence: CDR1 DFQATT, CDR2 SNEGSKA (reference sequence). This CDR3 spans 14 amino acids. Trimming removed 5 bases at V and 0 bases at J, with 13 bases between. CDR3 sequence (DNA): TGCAGTGCTGCCCGGACCTACGCTAACTATGGCTACACCTTC. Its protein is CSAARTYANYGYTF.

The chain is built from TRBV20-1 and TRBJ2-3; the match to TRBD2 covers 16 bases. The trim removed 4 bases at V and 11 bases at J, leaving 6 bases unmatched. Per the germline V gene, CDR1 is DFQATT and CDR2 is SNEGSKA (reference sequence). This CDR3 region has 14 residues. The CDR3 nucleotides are TGCAGTGCTACGGGACTAGCGGGAGGGCCGGGGCAGTATTTT. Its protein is CSATGLAGGPGQYF.

CDR3 amino acids: CASSLTDAGVYGYTF. Here the CDR3 DNA reads TGTGCCAGCAGTCTCACGGATGCGGGGGTCTATGGCTACACCTTC. This rearrangement joins TRBV11-2 to TRBJ1-2; possibly TRBD1 for D (5 bases). This CDR3 has 15 residues. Germline CDR1 and CDR2: SGHAT and FQNNGV. V lost 6 bases and J 4 bases, leaving 18 bases between the germline ends.

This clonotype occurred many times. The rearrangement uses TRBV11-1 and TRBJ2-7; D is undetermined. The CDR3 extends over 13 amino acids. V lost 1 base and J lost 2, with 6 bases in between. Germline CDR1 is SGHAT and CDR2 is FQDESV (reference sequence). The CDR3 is CASSLGVAYEQYF. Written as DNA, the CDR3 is TGTGCCAGCAGCTTAGGGGTAGCCTACGAGCAGTACTTC.

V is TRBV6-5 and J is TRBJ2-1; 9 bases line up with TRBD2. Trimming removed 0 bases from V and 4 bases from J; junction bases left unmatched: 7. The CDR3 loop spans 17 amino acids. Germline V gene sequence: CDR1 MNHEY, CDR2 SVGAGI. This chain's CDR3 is CASSYSVAGVHYNEQFF. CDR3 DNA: TGTGCCAGCAGTTACTCGGTAGCGGGGGTTCATTACAATGAGCAGTTCTTC.

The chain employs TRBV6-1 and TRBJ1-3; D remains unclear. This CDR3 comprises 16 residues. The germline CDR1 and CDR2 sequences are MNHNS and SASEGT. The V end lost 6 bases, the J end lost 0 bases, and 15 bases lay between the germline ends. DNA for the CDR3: TGTGCCAGCAGCCTGATCCCACCGAGCTCTGGAAACACCATATATTTT. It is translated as CASSLIPPSSGNTIYF.

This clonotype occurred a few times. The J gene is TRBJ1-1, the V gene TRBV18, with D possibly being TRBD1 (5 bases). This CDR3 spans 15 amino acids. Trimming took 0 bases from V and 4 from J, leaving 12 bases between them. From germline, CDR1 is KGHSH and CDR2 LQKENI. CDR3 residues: CASSPPQDIGTEAFF. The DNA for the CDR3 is TGTGCCAGCTCACCACCTCAGGACATAGGCACTGAAGCTTTCTTT. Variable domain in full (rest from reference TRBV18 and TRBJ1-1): NAGVMQNPRHLVRRRGQEARLRCSPMKGHSHVYWYRQLPEEGLKFMVYLQKENIIDESGMPKERFSAEFPKEGPSILRIQQVVRGDSAAYFCASSPPQDIGTEAFFGQGTRLTVV.

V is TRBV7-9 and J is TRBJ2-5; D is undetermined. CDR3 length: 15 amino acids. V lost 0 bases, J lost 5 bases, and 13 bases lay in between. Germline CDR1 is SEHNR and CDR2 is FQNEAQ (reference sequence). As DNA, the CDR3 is TGTGCCAGCAGCTTAGCAGGACGGGCCTCGGAGACCCAGTACTTC. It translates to CASSLAGRASETQYF.

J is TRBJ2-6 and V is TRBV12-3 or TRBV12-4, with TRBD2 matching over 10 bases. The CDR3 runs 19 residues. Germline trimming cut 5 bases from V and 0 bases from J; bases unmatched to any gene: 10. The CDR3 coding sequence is TGTGCCAGCAGTCCATCTAGCGGGAGCGTTAGCTCTGGGGCCAACGTCCTGACTTTC. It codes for CASSPSSGSVSSGANVLTF.

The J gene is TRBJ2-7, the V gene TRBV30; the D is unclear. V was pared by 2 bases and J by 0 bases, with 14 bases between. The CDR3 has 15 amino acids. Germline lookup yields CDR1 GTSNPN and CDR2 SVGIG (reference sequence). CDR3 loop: CAWSSTFSSSYEQYF. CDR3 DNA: TGTGCCTGGAGTTCAACCTTTTCGAGCTCCTACGAGCAGTACTTC. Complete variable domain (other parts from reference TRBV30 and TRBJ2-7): SQTIHQWPATLVQPVGSPLSLECTVEGTSNPNLYWYRQAAGRGLQLLFYSVGIGQISSEVPQNLSASRPQDRQFILSSKKLLLSDSGFYLCAWSSTFSSSYEQYFGPGTRLTVT.

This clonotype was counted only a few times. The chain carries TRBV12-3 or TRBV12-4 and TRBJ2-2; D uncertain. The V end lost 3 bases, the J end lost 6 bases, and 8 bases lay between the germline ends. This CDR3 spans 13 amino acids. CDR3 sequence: CASSFRVSGELFF. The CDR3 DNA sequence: TGTGCCAGCAGTTTTCGGGTTTCCGGGGAGCTGTTTTTT.

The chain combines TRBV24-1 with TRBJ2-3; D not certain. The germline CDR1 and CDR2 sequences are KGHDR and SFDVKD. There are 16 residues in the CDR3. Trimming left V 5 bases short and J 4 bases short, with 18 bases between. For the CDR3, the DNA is TGTGCCACCAGTGGTCCATGGTCTTCAATGTCAGATACGCAGTATTTT. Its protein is CATSGPWSSMSDTQYF.

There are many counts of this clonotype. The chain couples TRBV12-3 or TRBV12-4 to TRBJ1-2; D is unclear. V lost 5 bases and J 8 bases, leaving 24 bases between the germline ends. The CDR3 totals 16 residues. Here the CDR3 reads CASSTLRQRSARGYTF. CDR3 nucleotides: TGTGCCAGCAGTACGCTAAGGCAGCGGAGTGCGCGGGGCTACACCTTC.